The 25 T cell receptor beta chains below come from one sample, sequenced in a study of regulatory T cells in long-lasting Graves disease. Construction of TCR beta libraries relied on iRepertoire HTBI primers and on Arm-PCR targeting CDR3 regions. TCRdb ran MiXCR on the multiplex PCR reads and lists one entry per CDR3 protein. The sample yields 530,000 or so distinct CDR3 sequences, roughly 15% seen once. Indicated time point: newly diagnosed GD, antithyroid drugs for less than 3 months. RNA from PBMCs was the source of the TCR library. The data also belong to a second study, concerning T cells in Graves' hyperthyroidism and ophthalmopathy.

The sequences come from peripheral blood mononuclear cells (PBMCs), collected at new diagnosis, from a patient treated with antithyroid drugs. These TCRs come from a young man with Graves disease.

Only a few counts were recorded for this clonotype. V gene TRBV5-1 combines with J gene TRBJ1-1; TRBD1 might be the D (6 bases). The germline CDR1 and CDR2 sequences are SGHRS and YFSETQ. The CDR3 contains 15 residues. Deletions cut 2 bases from V and 1 base from J, with 12 bases between. For the CDR3, the DNA is TGCGCCAGCAGCTTCGTTACAGGGTGGAACACTGAAGCTTTCTTT. It codes for CASSFVTGWNTEAFF.

This clonotype was counted at least ten times. The chain carries TRBV12-3 or TRBV12-4 and TRBJ2-3; the D gene is possibly TRBD2 (5 bases). The CDR3 loop spans 14 amino acids. The ends were cut back, 0 bases at V and 5 bases at J, with 9 bases in the middle. CDR3 in amino acids: CASSLAGAKDTQYF. CDR3 bases: TGTGCCAGCAGTTTAGCGGGAGCGAAAGATACGCAGTATTTT.

This clonotype was observed a handful of times. J is TRBJ1-6 and V is TRBV9, with D perhaps TRBD1 (5 bases). V lost 0 bases and J 7 bases, leaving 8 bases between the germline ends. The CDR3 extends over 14 amino acids. Germline lookup yields CDR1 SGDLS and CDR2 YYNGEE. CDR3 in DNA: TGTGCCAGCAGCGTAGGGGGGGAGAATTCACCCCTCCACTTT. The encoded protein is CASSVGGENSPLHF.

This clonotype came up many times. The chain recombines TRBV2 with TRBJ2-7; perhaps TRBD1 as D (5 bases). The CDR3 loop spans 11 amino acids. From germline, CDR1 is SNHLY and CDR2 FYNNEI. V was clipped by 6 bases and J by 6 bases, with 9 bases between them. In nucleotides, the CDR3 is TGTGCCAGCAGCAGGGTAGGCGAGCAGTACTTC. This gives the protein CASSRVGEQYF.

This clonotype was detected many times. The rearrangement uses TRBV10-3 and TRBJ2-5; 7 bases fit TRBD1. The junction had 7 bases not matched to a gene; V was cut back by 7 bases and J by 5 bases. Germline values: CDR1 ENHRY, CDR2 SYGVKD. The CDR3 is 13 amino acids. The CDR3 DNA follows: TGTGCCATCACGACAGGGCTGGCGGAGACCCAGTACTTC. Its translation: CAITTGLAETQYF.

This clonotype was counted at least ten times. The rearrangement uses TRBV12-3 or TRBV12-4 and TRBJ2-7; D is perhaps TRBD2 (5 bases). The germline V and J ends were trimmed by 5 bases and 5 bases, with 10 bases remaining between them. The CDR3 length is 12 residues. The CDR3 DNA is TGTGCCAGCAGTGAGGGTACCCACGAGCAGTACTTC. Its translation: CASSEGTHEQYF.

In this sample, this clonotype turned up many times. This chain connects TRBV12-3 or TRBV12-4 to TRBJ2-3; D ambiguous. This CDR3 has 14 amino acids. Trimming took off 1 base at V and 5 bases at J, with 10 bases between the two ends. DNA of the CDR3: TGTGCCAGCAGTTTAGGGAGACTGTTAGATACGCAGTATTTT. The encoded protein is CASSLGRLLDTQYF.

This clonotype has a count of ten or more. Relative to the germline gene, one junction end is altered; a read error may explain this. The V and J genes are TRBV6-1 and TRBJ1-1, with TRBD1 as a possible D gene (5 bases). Germline lookup yields CDR1 MNHNS and CDR2 SASEGT. The CDR3 extends over 14 amino acids. For the CDR3, the DNA is TGTGCCAGCACCCCCGGACACCGATACACTGAGGCTTTCTTT. This gives the protein CASTPGHRYTEAFF.

This clonotype was seen ten or more times. CDR3 sequence: CAISEDRPTYEQYF. The DNA of the CDR3 is TGTGCCATCAGTGAGGACAGGCCAACCTACGAGCAGTACTTC. V and J are TRBV10-3 and TRBJ2-7, with a weak D call TRBD1 (6 bases). V gave up 2 bases and J gave up 2 bases, with 10 bases separating them. This CDR3 is built from 14 residues. The germline V gene has CDR1 ENHRY and CDR2 SYGVKD.

The chain recombines TRBV2 with TRBJ1-2, with D perhaps matching TRBD1 (6 bases). The germline V and J ends were trimmed by 5 bases and 4 bases, with 14 bases remaining between them. CDR1 and CDR2 from the germline V gene are SNHLY and FYNNEI. The CDR3 is 14 residues long. Here the CDR3 reads CASSQDRLSYGYTF. CDR3 DNA sequence: TGTGCCAGCAGTCAAGACAGGTTAAGCTATGGCTACACCTTC.

This chain links TRBV5-4 with TRBJ2-7; 9 nucleotides align to TRBD1. The length of the CDR3 is 14 residues. Trimming removed 4 bases from V and 4 bases from J; junction bases left unmatched: 6. CDR1 and CDR2 (germline): SGHNT, YYREEE (reference sequence). CDR3 residues: CASSETGGEYEQYF. The CDR3 bases are TGTGCCAGCAGCGAGACAGGGGGGGAGTACGAGCAGTACTTC.

This clonotype was counted ten times or more. V usage is TRBV20-1 and J usage is TRBJ2-3; 8 bases are shared with TRBD2. Germline V gene lookup returns CDR1 DFQATT and CDR2 SNEGSKA (reference sequence). The CDR3 loop spans 16 amino acids. V shed 3 bases, J shed 1 base, and the junction held 9 bases outside the gene matches. The CDR3 region has the DNA TGCAGTGCTAGCCCGGCCAGCGGGAGAGGCACAGATACGCAGTATTTT. Its translation is CSASPASGRGTDTQYF.

This clonotype was picked up many times. This chain uses TRBV7-9 with TRBJ2-1, with 9 bases lining up with TRBD2. Germline loops: CDR1 SEHNR, CDR2 FQNEAQ (reference sequence). V was pared by 6 bases and J by 4 bases, with 13 bases of the junction left unmatched. The CDR3 runs to 17 residues. CDR3 DNA: TGTGCCAGCAGTTTTAGCGGGAGCGGCTCGAGGTACAATGAGCAGTTCTTC. Protein product: CASSFSGSGSRYNEQFF. Together with reference TRBV7-9 and TRBJ2-1, the CDR3 gives the full variable domain: DTGVSQNPRHKITKRGQNVTFRCDPISEHNRLYWYRQTLGQGPEFLTYFQNEAQLEKSRLLSDRFSAERPKGSFSTLEIQRTEQGDSAMYLCASSFSGSGSRYNEQFFGPGTRLTVL.

This clonotype was recorded at least ten times. The CDR3 DNA reads as TGTGCCAGCATCGGGGCCCGAATCCTAGCCAAAAACATTCAGTACTTC. It translates to CASIGARILAKNIQYF. The chain links TRBV2 to TRBJ2-4; D may correspond to TRBD1 or TRBD2 (5 bases each). CDR3 length: 16 residues. Germline CDR1 is SNHLY and CDR2 is FYNNEI. V lost 7 bases and J 0 bases, leaving 16 bases between the germline ends.

This clonotype came up many times. The chain carries TRBV28 and TRBJ2-2; 10 nucleotides line up with TRBD1. V dropped 6 bases and J dropped 6; count of bases not matched to a gene: 4. CDR3 length equals 14 residues. Germline V lookup: CDR1 MDHEN, CDR2 SYDVKM. The CDR3 bases are TGTGCCAGCAGACGGACAGGGGGACCCGGGGAGCTGTTTTTT. The encoded protein is CASRRTGGPGELFF.

This clonotype has just a few counts. The rearrangement joins TRBV7-8 to TRBJ1-1; D might be TRBD1 (5 bases). Germline CDR1 reads SGHVS; CDR2 reads FQNEAQ. This CDR3 comprises 18 residues. Trimming took 4 bases from V and 0 from J, leaving 21 bases between them. The DNA of the CDR3 is TGTGCCAGCAGCTCCGCACGAACTGGGACGGAGATGAACACTGAAGCTTTCTTT. This sequence encodes CASSSARTGTEMNTEAFF.

This clonotype was seen only a few times. The junction does not match germline at one end; this may be a read error. The rearrangement uses TRBV14 and TRBJ2-7, with D possibly called TRBD1 or TRBD2 (5 bases each). This CDR3 comprises 13 residues. Germline assignment: CDR1 SGHDN and CDR2 FVKESK. The CDR3 DNA is TGTGCCAGCAGCCAAGATGATGGTGGGGGAAGGGACTTC. It translates to CASSQDDGGGRDF.

In its sample, this clonotype was seen many times. This sequence joins TRBV7-2 and TRBJ2-7; the D call may be TRBD1 or TRBD2 (5 bases each). CDR1 is SGHTA, CDR2 FQGNSA, per germline. The CDR3 length is 11 residues. The V end was cut by 8 bases, the J end by 3 bases, with 8 bases between. CDR3 residues: CASGTYYEQYF. In nucleotides, the CDR3 is TGTGCCAGCGGGACCTACTACGAGCAGTACTTC.

This clonotype was seen repeatedly, ten times or more. V is TRBV11-2 and J is TRBJ2-2; 14 bases agree with TRBD2. Unmatched junction bases numbered 3, after V lost 4 bases and J lost 5 bases. Germline V gives CDR1 SGHAT, CDR2 FQNNGV. This CDR3 contains 16 residues. DNA for the CDR3: TGTGCCAGCAGCTCGGGACTAGCGGGAGAGACCGGGGAGCTGTTTTTT. Residues: CASSSGLAGETGELFF.

This clonotype was detected a few times. The chain uses TRBV7-9 and TRBJ2-7, with unresolved D. In germline, CDR1 is SEHNR, CDR2 FQNEAQ (reference sequence). Trimming stripped 5 bases from V and 5 bases from J, with 13 bases between. The CDR3 contains 13 residues. The CDR3 spells CASSPHLGNEQYF. DNA of the CDR3: TGTGCCAGCAGCCCGCACCTGGGGAACGAGCAGTACTTC.

The table lists this clonotype with a few counts. The chain carries TRBV10-3 and TRBJ2-7, with a possible D match to TRBD1 (6 bases). CDR3 length: 13 residues. Germline CDR1 ENHRY, CDR2 SYGVKD. V was clipped by 8 bases and J by 1 base, with 12 bases between them. CDR3 nucleotide sequence: TGTGCCATCGGGGGCGGAGATTCCTACGAGCAGTACTTC. Encoded protein: CAIGGGDSYEQYF.

The J gene is TRBJ1-1, the V gene TRBV29-1; no clear D. The CDR3 spans 14 residues. The germline V and J ends were trimmed by 4 bases and 3 bases, with 15 bases remaining between them. CDR1 SQVTM and CDR2 ANQGSEA come from the germline V gene. In DNA form, the CDR3 reads TGCAGCGTTGGGCCCCAAGTAGCGTACACTGAAGCTTTCTTT. This gives the protein CSVGPQVAYTEAFF. The variable domain in full, with the rest retrieved from reference TRBV29-1 and TRBJ1-1, is SAVISQKPSRDICQRGTSLTIQCQVDSQVTMMFWYRQQPGQSLTLIATANQGSEATYESGFVIDKFPISRPNLTFSTLTVSNMSPEDSSIYLCSVGPQVAYTEAFFGQGTRLTVV.

Details on this clonotype: No conserved phenylalanine or tryptophan ends this CDR3, so it is likely a read error. The chain combines TRBV6-5 with TRBJ2-3, with TRBD1 identical over 8 bases. Trimming removed 2 bases from V and 5 bases from J; junction bases left unmatched: 9. Germline V gene sequence: CDR1 MNHEY, CDR2 SVGAGI. CDR3 length: 16 amino acids. The CDR3 here is CASSYRRGRIGDTQYL. The CDR3 DNA reads as TGTGCCAGCAGTTACCGCAGGGGGCGAATCGGAGATACGCAGTATTTA.

This clonotype was seen a few times. The rearrangement joins TRBV29-1 to TRBJ1-1; the match to TRBD1 covers 7 bases. Trimming at V came to 7 bases and at J to 1 base, leaving 9 bases not matched to a gene. The V gene's germline CDR1 is SQVTM and CDR2 ANQGSEA. CDR3 length: 14 residues. CDR3 region: CSAPHRGSNTEAFF. The CDR3 bases are TGCAGCGCTCCCCACAGGGGCTCGAACACTGAAGCTTTCTTT.

At least ten counts were recorded for this clonotype. The genes are TRBV11-2 and TRBJ2-7; D is ambiguous. The germline V gene has CDR1 SGHAT and CDR2 FQNNGV. The V end lost 5 bases, the J end lost 3 bases, and 17 bases lay between the germline ends. The CDR3 consists of 15 residues. The chain's CDR3 is CASSPASQPYYEQYF. The CDR3 nucleotides are TGTGCCAGCAGCCCCGCGAGCCAACCATACTACGAGCAGTACTTC.